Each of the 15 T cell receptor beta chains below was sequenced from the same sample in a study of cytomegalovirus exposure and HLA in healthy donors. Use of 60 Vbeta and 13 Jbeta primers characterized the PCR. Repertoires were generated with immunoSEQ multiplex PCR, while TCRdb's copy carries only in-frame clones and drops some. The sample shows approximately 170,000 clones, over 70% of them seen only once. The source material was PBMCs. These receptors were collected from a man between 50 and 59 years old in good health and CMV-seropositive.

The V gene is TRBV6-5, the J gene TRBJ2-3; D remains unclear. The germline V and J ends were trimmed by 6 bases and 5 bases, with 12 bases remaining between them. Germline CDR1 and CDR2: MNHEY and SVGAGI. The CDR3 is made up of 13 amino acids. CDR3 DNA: TGTGCCAGCAGCCCTTACGAGAGAGATACGCAGTATTTT. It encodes CASSPYERDTQYF.

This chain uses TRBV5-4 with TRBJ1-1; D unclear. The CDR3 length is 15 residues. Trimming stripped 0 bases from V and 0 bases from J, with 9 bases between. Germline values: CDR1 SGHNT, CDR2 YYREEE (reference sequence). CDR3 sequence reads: CASSLDTYMNTEAFF. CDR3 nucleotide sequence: TGTGCCAGCAGCTTGGATACATATATGAACACTGAAGCTTTCTTT. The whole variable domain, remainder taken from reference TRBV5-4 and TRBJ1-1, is ETGVTQSPTHLIKTRGQQVTLRCSSQSGHNTVSWYQQALGQGPQFIFQYYREEENGRGNFPPRFSGLQFPNYSSELNVNALELDDSALYLCASSLDTYMNTEAFFGQGTRLTVV.

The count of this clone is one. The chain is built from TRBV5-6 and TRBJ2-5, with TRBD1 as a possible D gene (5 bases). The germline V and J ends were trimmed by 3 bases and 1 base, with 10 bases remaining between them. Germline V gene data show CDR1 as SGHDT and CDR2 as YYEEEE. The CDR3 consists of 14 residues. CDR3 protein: CASSSSGSQETQYF. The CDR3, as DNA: TGTGCCAGCAGCTCATCAGGGTCCCAAGAGACCCAGTACTTC.

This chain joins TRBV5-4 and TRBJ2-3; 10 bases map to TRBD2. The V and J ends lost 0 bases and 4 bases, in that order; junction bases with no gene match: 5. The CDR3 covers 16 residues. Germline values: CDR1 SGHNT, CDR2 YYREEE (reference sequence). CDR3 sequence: CASSLVSLAGADTQYF. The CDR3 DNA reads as TGTGCCAGCAGCTTGGTGAGCCTAGCGGGAGCAGATACGCAGTATTTT.

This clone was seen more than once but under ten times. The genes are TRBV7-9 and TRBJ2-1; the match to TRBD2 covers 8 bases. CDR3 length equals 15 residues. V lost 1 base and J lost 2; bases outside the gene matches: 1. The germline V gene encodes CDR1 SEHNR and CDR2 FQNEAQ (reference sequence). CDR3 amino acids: CASSLVGRAYNEQFF. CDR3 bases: TGTGCCAGCAGCTTAGTCGGGAGGGCCTACAATGAGCAGTTCTTC.

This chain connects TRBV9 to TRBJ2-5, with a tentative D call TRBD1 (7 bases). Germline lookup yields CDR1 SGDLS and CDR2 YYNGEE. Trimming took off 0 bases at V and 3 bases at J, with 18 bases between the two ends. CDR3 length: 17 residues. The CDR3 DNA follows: TGTGCCAGCAGCGTAGAAGTCGGCAGGGGGGACGAAGAGACCCAGTACTTC. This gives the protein CASSVEVGRGDEETQYF.

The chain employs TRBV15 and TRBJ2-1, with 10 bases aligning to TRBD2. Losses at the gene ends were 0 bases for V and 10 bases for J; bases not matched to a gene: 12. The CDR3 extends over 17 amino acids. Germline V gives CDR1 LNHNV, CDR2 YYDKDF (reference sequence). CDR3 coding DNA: TGTGCCACCAGCAGAGATAGGAGGCTAGCGGGAGTAAGCGAGCAGTTCTTC. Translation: CATSRDRRLAGVSEQFF.

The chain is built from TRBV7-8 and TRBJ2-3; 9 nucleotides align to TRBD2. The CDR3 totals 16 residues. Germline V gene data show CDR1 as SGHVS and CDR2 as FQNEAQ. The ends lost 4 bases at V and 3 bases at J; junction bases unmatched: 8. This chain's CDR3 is CASSSRTSDLTDTQYF. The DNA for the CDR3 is TGTGCCAGCAGCTCGAGGACTAGCGATCTAACAGATACGCAGTATTTT.

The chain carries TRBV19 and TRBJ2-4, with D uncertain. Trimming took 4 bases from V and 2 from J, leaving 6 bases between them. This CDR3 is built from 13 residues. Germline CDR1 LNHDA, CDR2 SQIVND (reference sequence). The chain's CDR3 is CASSRAPKNIQYF. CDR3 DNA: TGTGCCAGTAGTAGGGCCCCCAAAAACATTCAGTACTTC.

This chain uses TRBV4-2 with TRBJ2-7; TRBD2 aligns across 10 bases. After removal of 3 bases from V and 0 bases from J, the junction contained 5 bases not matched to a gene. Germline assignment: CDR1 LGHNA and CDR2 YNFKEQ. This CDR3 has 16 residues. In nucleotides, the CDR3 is TGTGCCAGCAGCCACAACCTAGCGGGAGCCTCCTACGAGCAGTACTTC. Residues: CASSHNLAGASYEQYF.

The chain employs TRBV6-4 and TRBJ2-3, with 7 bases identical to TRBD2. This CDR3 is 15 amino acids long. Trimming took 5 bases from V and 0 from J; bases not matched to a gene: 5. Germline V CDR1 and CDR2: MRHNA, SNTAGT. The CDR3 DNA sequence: TGTGCCAGCAGTTTGTCTAGCGGAAGCACAGATACGCAGTATTTT. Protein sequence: CASSLSSGSTDTQYF.

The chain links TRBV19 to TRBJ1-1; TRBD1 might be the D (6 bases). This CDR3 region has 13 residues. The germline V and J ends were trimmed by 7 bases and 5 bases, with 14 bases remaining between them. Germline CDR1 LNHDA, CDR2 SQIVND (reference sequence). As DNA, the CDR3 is TGTGCCAGTAAGTTGGGGGCAGAGACTGAAGCTTTCTTT. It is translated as CASKLGAETEAFF.

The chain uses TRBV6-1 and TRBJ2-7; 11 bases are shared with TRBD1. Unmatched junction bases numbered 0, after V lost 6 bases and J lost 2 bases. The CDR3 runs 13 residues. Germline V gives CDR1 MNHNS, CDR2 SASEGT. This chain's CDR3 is CASRDRGPYEQYF. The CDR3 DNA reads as TGTGCCAGCAGGGACAGGGGGCCCTACGAGCAGTACTTC.

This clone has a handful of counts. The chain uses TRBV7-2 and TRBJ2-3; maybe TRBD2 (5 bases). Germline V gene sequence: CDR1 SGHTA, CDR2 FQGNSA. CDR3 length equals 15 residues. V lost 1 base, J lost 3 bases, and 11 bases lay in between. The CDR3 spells CASSLDTSGTDTQYF. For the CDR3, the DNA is TGTGCCAGCAGCTTAGATACTAGTGGGACAGATACGCAGTATTTT.

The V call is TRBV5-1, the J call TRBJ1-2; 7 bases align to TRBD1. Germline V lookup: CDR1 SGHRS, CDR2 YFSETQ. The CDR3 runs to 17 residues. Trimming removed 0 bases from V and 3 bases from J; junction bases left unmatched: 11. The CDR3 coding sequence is TGCGCCAGCAGCTTGGAACCTCGGAACAGGGGAGACTATGGCTACACCTTC. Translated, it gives CASSLEPRNRGDYGYTF.